These T cell receptor beta chains were read from a single sample in a study of blood T cells in healthy people across ages. TCRdb reanalysed the 5' RACE reads using MiXCR and keeps one entry per CDR3 protein. The sample carries around 1,000,000 distinct CDR3 sequences, 30% to 40% recorded once. Material: blood. The receptors here all came from a young man in good health. The CDR3 runs from the conserved cysteine through the conserved F or W. D genes are given only for firm matches. Expanded clones get a size class; other rows say once, few or many, or leave the size out.

TRBJ2-1 many TRBV20-1 NA CSASFDEQFF TGCAGTGCTAGTTTCGATGAGCAGTTCTTC
TRBJ1-1 few TRBV29-1 NA CSGESTEAFF TGCAGCGGTGAGAGTACTGAAGCTTTCTTT
TRBJ2-5 NA TRBV20-1 NA CSARETVHSYNGQYF TGCAGTGCTAGAGAAACGGTTCACTCCTACAATGGGCAGTACTTC
TRBJ2-1 few TRBV11-2 NA CASSLGPQYNEQFF TGTGCCAGCAGCTTAGGTCCCCAATACAATGAGCAGTTCTTC
TRBJ2-1 NA TRBV4-2 TRBD2 CASSQSGGLRNEQFF TGTGCCAGCAGCCAAAGCGGGGGCCTAAGGAATGAGCAGTTCTTC
TRBJ2-7 NA TRBV5-1 TRBD2 CASSRGPSGREYEQYF TGCGCCAGCAGCCGTGGGCCTAGCGGGAGGGAGTACGAGCAGTACTTC
TRBJ2-1 NA TRBV20-1 NA CSTRDGGRVSYNEQFF TGCAGTACTAGAGACGGTGGGCGAGTATCCTACAATGAGCAGTTCTTC
TRBJ1-4 NA TRBV27 NA CASSLGRRANEKLFF TGTGCCAGCAGTTTAGGAAGGAGGGCTAATGAAAAACTGTTTTTT
TRBJ2-3 NA TRBV4-1 TRBD1 CASSPLGQGPSTDTQYF TGCGCCAGCAGCCCCCTTGGACAGGGGCCCAGCACAGATACGCAGTATTTT
TRBJ2-5 few TRBV12-3/TRBV12-4 TRBD1 CASSITGGKLETQYF TGTGCCAGCAGTATTACAGGGGGAAAGTTGGAGACCCAGTACTTC
TRBJ1-5 NA TRBV7-8 TRBD1 CASSKTDRGWGNQPQHF TGTGCCAGCAGCAAAACCGACAGGGGATGGGGCAATCAGCCCCAGCATTTT
TRBJ2-5 NA TRBV7-2 NA CASGPTDSQETQYF TGTGCCAGCGGCCCTACTGATTCCCAAGAGACCCAGTACTTC
TRBJ2-3 NA TRBV29-1 NA CSVGGTQYF TGCAGCGTTGGGGGTACGCAGTATTTT
TRBJ2-7 NA TRBV27 NA CASSLRAWVPYEQYF TGTGCCAGCAGTTTAAGGGCGTGGGTCCCCTACGAGCAGTACTTC
TRBJ1-2 NA TRBV5-1 NA CASKTGEYGYTF TGCGCCAGCAAGACAGGAGAGTATGGCTACACCTTC
TRBJ2-1 NA TRBV3-1 TRBD1 CASSQYYPGQGFNEQFF TGTGCCAGCAGCCAGTATTATCCGGGACAGGGTTTCAATGAGCAGTTCTTC
TRBJ2-7 few TRBV6-6 TRBD1 CASRILDRPSYEQYF TGTGCCAGCAGGATATTGGACAGGCCAAGCTACGAGCAGTACTTC
TRBJ1-1 NA TRBV20-1 NA CSEARGARVMNTEAFF TGCAGTGAGGCGAGGGGGGCGCGAGTAATGAACACTGAAGCTTTCTTT
TRBJ2-2 NA TRBV27 TRBD2 CASSPTYRLAGNTGELFF TGTGCCAGCAGTCCTACCTATAGACTAGCGGGGAACACCGGGGAGCTGTTTTTT
TRBJ1-2 NA TRBV7-2 NA CASSLVPEGGWGYTF TGTGCCAGCAGCTTAGTCCCGGAGGGGGGATGGGGCTACACCTTC
TRBJ1-2 NA TRBV4-3 TRBD1 CASSQDRDRVRIGYTF TGCGCCAGCAGCCAAGATCGCGACAGGGTCCGTATTGGCTACACCTTC
TRBJ1-5 few TRBV6-6 NA CASSRSGKGQPQHF TGTGCCAGCAGTAGGTCGGGTAAAGGTCAGCCCCAGCATTTT
TRBJ1-3 NA TRBV9 TRBD1 CASSARTGIANTIYF TGTGCCAGCAGCGCCAGGACAGGGATCGCGAACACCATATATTTT
TRBJ1-6 NA TRBV6-5 TRBD1 CASSYWTGSNSPLHF TGTGCCAGCAGTTACTGGACAGGGAGCAACTCACCCCTCCACTTT
TRBJ1-2 few TRBV5-1 NA CASSLAKGPNYGYTF TGCGCCAGCAGCTTGGCCAAGGGACCGAACTATGGCTACACCTTC
TRBJ2-2 few TRBV30 NA CAWSVNTGELFF TGTGCCTGGAGTGTTAACACCGGGGAGCTGTTTTTT
TRBJ1-4 NA TRBV25-1 NA CASKDSNEKLFF TGTGCCAGCAAGGACAGTAATGAAAAACTGTTTTTT